What follows are 29 T cell receptor beta chains derived from one specimen sequenced in a study of blood T cell repertoires in COVID-19. Libraries were prepared by immunoSEQ multiplex PCR; TCRdb keeps only in-frame clonotypes and omits some of them. The top ten hold 15% to 20% of the sample, which has 150,000 to 200,000 clones, 79% seen once. Sequenced material: peripheral blood. The source of these receptors is a man between 60 and 70 years old with active or convalescent COVID-19.

CDR3 nucleotides: TGTGCCAGCAGCTATCCGGCTAGCGGGATTAGAGATACGCAGTATTTT. It translates to CASSYPASGIRDTQYF. This rearrangement joins TRBV7-9 to TRBJ2-3; 9 bases are shared with TRBD2. Germline trimming cut 4 bases from V and 5 bases from J; bases unmatched to any gene: 10. Germline V gives CDR1 SEHNR, CDR2 FQNEAQ (reference sequence). CDR3 length: 16 residues.

To note about this clone: The junction and the germline gene differ at one end; a read error may be behind it. The J gene is TRBJ2-7, the V gene TRBV15, with 10 bases fitting TRBD2. CDR1 is LNHNV and CDR2 is YYDKDF in the germline V gene (reference sequence). This CDR3 has 15 residues. The CDR3 region is CATTRGSGRAGEQYF. DNA of the CDR3: TGTGCCACCACCAGAGGGAGCGGGAGGGCCGGTGAGCAGTACTTC.

The rearrangement uses TRBV10-3 and TRBJ2-7, with 11 bases matching TRBD1. Germline-derived CDR1 and CDR2 are ENHRY and SYGVKD. The CDR3 sequence is 17 residues long. V dropped 0 bases and J dropped 5; count of bases not matched to a gene: 9. DNA of the CDR3: TGTGCCATCAGTGAGTCGCCCCTTGGGGGACAGGGGGACGAGCAGTACTTC. Translating it yields CAISESPLGGQGDEQYF.

V gene TRBV6-2 or TRBV6-3 combines with J gene TRBJ2-5; TRBD2 matches at 9 bases. Looked up from germline, CDR1 is MNHEY and CDR2 is SVGEGT. Trimming took 2 bases from V and 5 from J; bases not matched to a gene: 9. The CDR3 totals 16 residues. In nucleotides, the CDR3 is TGTGCCAGCAGTTACCTCCCAGCGGGAGGTAGGGAGACCCAGTACTTC. Protein: CASSYLPAGGRETQYF.

The chain recombines TRBV11-3 with TRBJ2-1, with 9 bases that match TRBD2. Unmatched junction bases numbered 10, after V lost 5 bases and J lost 8 bases. Germline V gives CDR1 SGHNT, CDR2 YENEEA. The CDR3 totals 15 residues. CDR3 region: CASSPGDSGRDEQFF. The CDR3, as DNA: TGTGCCAGCAGCCCAGGGGATAGCGGGAGAGATGAGCAGTTCTTC.

In this sample, this clone turned up many times. The chain joins TRBV3-1 (or the pseudogene TRBV3-2) to TRBJ2-7; TRBD2 is a possible D gene (6 bases). Germline lookup yields CDR1 LGHDT and CDR2 YNNKEL (reference sequence). Trimming stripped 2 bases from V and 3 bases from J, with 11 bases between. The CDR3 is 14 residues long. The CDR3 coding sequence is TGTGCCAGCAGCCAAAATAGGCGGGGCTACGAGCAGTACTTC. This codes for CASSQNRRGYEQYF.

This clone was detected a few times. The chain recombines TRBV7-2 with TRBJ2-1; weak D call: TRBD2 (5 bases). V lost 5 bases and J lost 0, with 11 bases in between. The germline CDR1 and CDR2 sequences are SGHTA and FQGNSA. This CDR3 has 15 amino acids. CDR3 nucleotides: TGTGCCAGCAGCCTTAGCGAAGGCTCCTACAATGAGCAGTTCTTC. Protein sequence: CASSLSEGSYNEQFF. The entire variable domain, with the rest obtained from reference TRBV7-2 and TRBJ2-1, is as follows: GAGVSQSPSNKVTEKGKDVELRCDPISGHTALYWYRQSLGQGLEFLIYFQGNSAPDKSGLPSDRFSAERTGGSVSTLTIQRTQQEDSAVYLCASSLSEGSYNEQFFGPGTRLTVL.

This clone appeared a few times. V gene TRBV24-1 combines with J gene TRBJ1-1, with a weak D call TRBD1 (5 bases). The CDR3 is 17 residues long. Germline V CDR1 and CDR2: KGHDR, SFDVKD. Trimming took off 4 bases at V and 7 bases at J, with 24 bases between the two ends. CDR3 sequence: CATSEGGQGRLPIEAFF. The CDR3 nucleotides read TGTGCCACCAGTGAGGGAGGGCAGGGACGACTCCCTATTGAAGCTTTCTTT.

This clone was counted once. The chain uses TRBV19 and TRBJ2-3; 9 nucleotides align to TRBD2. The V gene end was trimmed by 6 bases and the J gene end by 4 bases; junction bases not matched to a gene: 8. This CDR3 has 15 residues. Germline CDR1 and CDR2: LNHDA and SQIVND (reference sequence). The CDR3 spells CASRYSGSLPDTQYF. CDR3 nucleotides: TGTGCCAGTAGATATAGCGGGAGTCTTCCAGATACGCAGTATTTT.

Of note for this clone: Germline and junction disagree at one end, which may indicate a read error. The J gene is TRBJ1-1, the V gene TRBV5-6, with D uncertain. Germline V CDR1 and CDR2: SGHDT, YYEEEE. The CDR3 contains 12 residues. The CDR3 DNA follows: TGTGCCAGCAGTCTCGTCCTACCTGAGGCTTTCTTT. As protein: CASSLVLPEAFF. The full variable domain, with the rest looked up from reference TRBV5-6 and TRBJ1-1, is DAGVTQSPTHLIKTRGQQVTLRCSPKSGHDTVSWYQQALGQGPQFIFQYYEEEERQRGNFPDRFSGHQFPNYSSELNVNALLLGDSALYLCASSLVLPEAFFGQGTRLTVV.

The chain recombines TRBV5-6 with TRBJ1-2; 7 bases match TRBD1. Unmatched junction bases numbered 6, after V lost 9 bases and J lost 4 bases. This CDR3 region has 12 residues. CDR1 is SGHDT, CDR2 YYEEEE, per germline. This chain's CDR3 is CATRTGSYGYTF. The CDR3 bases are TGTGCCACGCGGACAGGTAGCTATGGCTACACCTTC.

This clone came up once. The CDR3, as DNA: TGTGCCAGTAGTCCCAGGACAGGCGACGGCTACACCTTC. This sequence encodes CASSPRTGDGYTF. V usage is TRBV19 and J usage is TRBJ1-2, with 7 bases identical to TRBD1. Germline values: CDR1 LNHDA, CDR2 SQIVND (reference sequence). J lost 8 bases, V lost 5 bases, and 8 bases had no gene match. The CDR3 length is 13 residues.

The J gene is TRBJ2-3, the V gene TRBV7-2, with 12 nucleotides matching TRBD2. The germline V gene encodes CDR1 SGHTA and CDR2 FQGNSA. The CDR3 runs to 15 residues. Germline trimming cut 8 bases from V and 4 bases from J; bases unmatched to any gene: 7. The CDR3 sequence is CASGFLAGGPDTQYF. As DNA, the CDR3 is TGTGCCAGCGGTTTTCTAGCGGGAGGGCCAGATACGCAGTATTTT.

This clone showed up just once. V and J are TRBV5-8 and TRBJ1-5; 8 bases map to TRBD1. CDR1 is SGHTS, CDR2 YDEGEE, per germline. Losses at the gene ends were 1 base for V and 6 bases for J; bases not matched to a gene: 3. The length of the CDR3 is 14 residues. CDR3: CASSLRTGTQPQHF. CDR3 sequence (DNA): TGTGCCAGCAGCTTGCGGACAGGGACTCAGCCCCAGCATTTT.

The V call is TRBV18, the J call TRBJ1-2, with TRBD1 matching 8 bases. CDR1 is KGHSH and CDR2 is LQKENI in the germline V gene. V lost 6 bases, J lost 6 bases, and 6 bases stayed unmatched. The CDR3 is made up of 13 amino acids. The chain's CDR3 is CASSPTGVNGYTF. As DNA, the CDR3 is TGTGCCAGCTCTCCGACAGGGGTCAATGGCTACACCTTC.

The gene calls are TRBV28 and TRBJ1-2; D not resolved. Between the trimmed V and J ends, which lost 10 bases and 5 bases, there was a span of 11 bases. The germline V gene has CDR1 MDHEN and CDR2 SYDVKM. This CDR3 has 11 residues. CDR3 in DNA: TGTGCCACCACTAACCGATATGGCTACACCTTC. Protein sequence: CATTNRYGYTF.

V and J are TRBV9 and TRBJ2-2, with TRBD1 matching over 7 bases. Germline V gene sequence: CDR1 SGDLS, CDR2 YYNGEE. The CDR3 sequence is 18 residues long. J gave up 0 bases and V 3 bases, and 11 bases lay outside the gene matches. The DNA for the CDR3 is TGTGCCAGCAGCGAGACGGGACAGAGGTTCGCGAACACCGGGGAGCTGTTTTTT. This codes for CASSETGQRFANTGELFF.

CDR3 nucleotides: TGTGCCATCAGTGAGTCTCGCGACACTCCTTACACCTTC. Its translation is CAISESRDTPYTF. The genes are TRBV10-3 and TRBJ1-2; D ambiguous. CDR1 ENHRY and CDR2 SYGVKD come from the germline V gene. Trimming stripped 0 bases from V and 11 bases from J, with 13 bases between. This CDR3 spans 13 amino acids.

The chain employs TRBV18 and TRBJ1-1, with 11 bases that match TRBD1. Germline CDR1 KGHSH, CDR2 LQKENI. The CDR3 sequence is 15 residues long. The ends lost 3 bases at V and 5 bases at J; junction bases unmatched: 5. The CDR3 region has the DNA TGTGCCAGCTCACCGTCCGGGACAGGGGGTACTGAAGCTTTCTTT. Encoded protein: CASSPSGTGGTEAFF.

V is TRBV7-8 and J is TRBJ1-2; no clear D. CDR3 length: 14 residues. Germline V lookup: CDR1 SGHVS, CDR2 FQNEAQ. The V end was cut by 5 bases, the J end by 2 bases, with 12 bases between. The CDR3 bases are TGTGCCAGCAGCGCAACAGAAGTCAACTATGGCTACACCTTC. Amino acid sequence: CASSATEVNYGYTF.

The chain uses TRBV28 and TRBJ1-2, with TRBD1 matching 7 bases. The CDR3 loop spans 16 amino acids. The germline gives CDR1 MDHEN, CDR2 SYDVKM. Trimming took 2 bases from V and 6 from J; bases not matched to a gene: 12. CDR3 in DNA: TGTGCCAGCAGTTTAAGCGGACAGGCTGGGGCTGATGGCTACACCTTC. Amino acids: CASSLSGQAGADGYTF.

The CDR3 nucleotides read TGTGCCAGCAGTTCAACGACTAGCGGGAGCCACGAGCAGTACTTC. It yields the protein CASSSTTSGSHEQYF. The chain joins TRBV6-2 or TRBV6-3 to TRBJ2-7, with 12 bases that match TRBD2. The CDR3 length is 15 residues. With V trimmed by 4 bases and J by 5 bases, 6 bases remained unmatched. The germline gives CDR1 MNHEY, CDR2 SVGEGT.

This clone has just one count. This chain uses TRBV2 with TRBJ2-7, with D perhaps TRBD2 (5 bases). Germline V lookup: CDR1 SNHLY, CDR2 FYNNEI. The CDR3 runs 14 residues. The V end was cut by 11 bases, the J end by 0 bases, with 17 bases between. CDR3 region: CAVPVGSDSYEQYF. For the CDR3, the DNA is TGTGCCGTCCCTGTTGGGAGTGACTCCTACGAGCAGTACTTC.

The chain carries TRBV6-2 or TRBV6-3 and TRBJ2-7, with 9 bases lining up with TRBD2. Trimming at V came to 0 bases and at J to 5 bases, leaving 17 bases not matched to a gene. CDR1 and CDR2 (germline): MNHEY, SVGEGT. This CDR3 has 19 amino acids. This chain's CDR3 is CASSYSRLAATRPPDEQYF. The CDR3 nucleotides read TGTGCCAGCAGTTACTCGAGACTAGCGGCTACCCGCCCGCCCGACGAGCAGTACTTC.

The V call is TRBV27, the J call TRBJ2-2, with TRBD1 matching over 9 bases. V gave up 6 bases and J gave up 3 bases; unmatched junction bases: 5. Germline V lookup: CDR1 MNHEY, CDR2 SMNVEV (reference sequence). The CDR3 has 15 residues. The CDR3 here is CASRMRDRDTGELFF. CDR3 bases: TGTGCCAGCAGGATGCGGGACAGGGACACCGGGGAGCTGTTTTTT.

The V and J genes are TRBV7-2 and TRBJ1-2; 11 positions match TRBD1. The CDR3 spans 14 residues. V shed 5 bases and J 8 bases; nucleotides not matched to a gene: 7. Germline CDR1 and CDR2: SGHTA and FQGNSA. The CDR3 protein is CASSPGQGGRGYTF. The CDR3 DNA sequence: TGTGCCAGCAGCCCGGGACAGGGGGGTAGGGGCTACACCTTC.

CDR3 sequence reads: CASSGPFSGETQYF. The DNA for the CDR3 is TGTGCCAGCAGTGGTCCTTTCTCCGGGGAGACCCAGTACTTC. The chain couples TRBV9 to TRBJ2-5; no clear D gene. The CDR3 runs 14 residues. Germline V CDR1 and CDR2: SGDLS, YYNGEE. Between the trimmed V and J ends, which lost 5 bases and 5 bases, there was a span of 16 bases.

Comments on this clone: Other DNA sequences in this specimen translate into the identical CDR3. This chain uses TRBV18 with TRBJ2-5; D may be TRBD1 (5 bases). Germline V gene sequence: CDR1 KGHSH, CDR2 LQKENI. Trimming stripped 1 base from V and 1 base from J, with 10 bases between. The CDR3 is made up of 15 amino acids. The CDR3: CASSPRRGAQETQYF. CDR3 DNA: TGTGCCAGCTCACCACGAAGGGGCGCCCAAGAGACCCAGTACTTC. The full variable domain, its missing parts supplied by reference TRBV18 and TRBJ2-5, is NAGVMQNPRHLVRRRGQEARLRCSPMKGHSHVYWYRQLPEEGLKFMVYLQKENIIDESGMPKERFSAEFPKEGPSILRIQQVVRGDSAAYFCASSPRRGAQETQYFGPGTRLLVL.

The genes are TRBV12-3 or TRBV12-4 and TRBJ1-3; D gene ambiguous. The CDR3 is 12 residues long. The V and J ends lost 6 bases and 5 bases respectively, with 8 bases between them. The CDR3 region is CASSRSRNTIYF. In DNA form, the CDR3 reads TGTGCCAGCAGCCGAAGCAGAAACACCATATATTTT.